This TCR beta chain was observed in a study of molecular identifiers for immune sequencing clone quantification. To note about this clonotype: At one of its ends the junction is not consistent with the germline gene, which may arise from a read error.

This CDR3 has 18 residues. In germline, CDR1 is SGHTA, CDR2 FQGNSA. Previously described methods with listed TCR primers produced the bulk TCR libraries. Using its own MiXCR run on the PCR reads, TCRdb lists one record per CDR3 protein. The sample has about 640,000 distinct CDR3 sequences; less than 20% are singletons. The source material was naive CD8+ T cells from blood, with Jurkat cell RNA spiked in. As for subset: FACS-sorted CD8+CD4-CCR7+CD45RA+ naive T cells. This chain links TRBV7-2 with TRBJ1-2; 8 positions agree with TRBD1. The receptor was derived from a human donor in good health. Some libraries in this study had Jurkat cell RNA spiked in. The CDR3, as DNA: TGTGCCAGCAGCTTAGCGCAGGCAGGGGGCGCGGCCCTCTATGGCTACGCCTTC. Translated, it gives CASSLAQAGGAALYGYAF.